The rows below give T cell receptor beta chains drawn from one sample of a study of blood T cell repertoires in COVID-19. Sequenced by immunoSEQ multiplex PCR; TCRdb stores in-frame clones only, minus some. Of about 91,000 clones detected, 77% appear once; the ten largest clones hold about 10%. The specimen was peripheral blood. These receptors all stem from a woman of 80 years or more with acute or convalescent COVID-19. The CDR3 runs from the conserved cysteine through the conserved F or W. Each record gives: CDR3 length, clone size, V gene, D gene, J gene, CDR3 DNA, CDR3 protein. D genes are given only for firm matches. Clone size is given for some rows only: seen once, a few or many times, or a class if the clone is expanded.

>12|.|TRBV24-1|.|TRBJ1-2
TGTGCCACCAGTGATCCGTACTATGGCTACACCTTC
CATSDPYYGYTF
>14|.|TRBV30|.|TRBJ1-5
TGTGCCTGGAGTGCGGGTCAGAGGAATCAGCCCCAGCATTTT
CAWSAGQRNQPQHF
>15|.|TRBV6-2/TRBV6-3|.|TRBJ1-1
TGTGCCAGCAGTTCCGCGCGGAGGTTGAACACTGAAGCTTTCTTT
CASSSARRLNTEAFF
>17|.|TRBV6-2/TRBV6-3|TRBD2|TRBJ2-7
TGTGCCAGCAGTTACTCGCGGCTAGCGGAGATATCCTACGAGCAGTACTTC
CASSYSRLAEISYEQYF
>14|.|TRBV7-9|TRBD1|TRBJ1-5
TGTGCCAGCAGCGTCTGGGACAGGAATCAGCCCCAGCATTTT
CASSVWDRNQPQHF
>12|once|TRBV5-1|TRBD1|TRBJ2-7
TGCGCCAGCAGCTTACAGGGGCTCGAGCAGTACTTC
CASSLQGLEQYF
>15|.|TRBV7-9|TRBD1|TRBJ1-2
TGTGCCAGCAGTTTTTCTTACGGACAGGTCTATGGCTACACCTTC
CASSFSYGQVYGYTF
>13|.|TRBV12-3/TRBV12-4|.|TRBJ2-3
TGTGCCAGCAGCCCGAGGGTCACAGATACGCAGTATTTT
CASSPRVTDTQYF
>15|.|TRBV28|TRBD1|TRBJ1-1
TGTGCCAGCGGGAGGCCAGGGGGGCTCTACACTGAAGCTTTCTTT
CASGRPGGLYTEAFF
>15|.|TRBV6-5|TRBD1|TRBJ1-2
TGTGCCAGCAGCCGAAGCCAGGACAGGCGTTCTGGCTACACCTTC
CASSRSQDRRSGYTF
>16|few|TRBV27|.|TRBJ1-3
TGTGCCAGCAGTCCGCGGACTGGGAGCTCTGGAAACACCATATATTTT
CASSPRTGSSGNTIYF
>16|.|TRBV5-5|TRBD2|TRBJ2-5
TGTGCCAGCAGAATCAGCGGCGGCGGGGGGGGTGAGACCCAGTACTTC
CASRISGGGGGETQYF
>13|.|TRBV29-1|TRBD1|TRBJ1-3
TGCAGCGTTGAAATCGCAGGGGGCAACACCATATATTTT
CSVEIAGGNTIYF
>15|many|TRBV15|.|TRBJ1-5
TGTGCCACCAGCAGAGGAGCAGGTCTTTATCTGGCCCAGCATTTT
CATSRGAGLYLAQHF
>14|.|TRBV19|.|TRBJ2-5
TGTGCCAGTAGTGCAACAGGGAATCAAGAGACCCAGTACTTC
CASSATGNQETQYF
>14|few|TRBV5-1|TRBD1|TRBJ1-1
TGCGCCAGCAGCTTACAGGGGGGTAACACTGAAGCTTTCTTT
CASSLQGGNTEAFF
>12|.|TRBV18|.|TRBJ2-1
TGTGCCAGCTCACCGTGGGAGAATGAGCAGTTCTTC
CASSPWENEQFF
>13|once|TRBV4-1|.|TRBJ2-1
TGCGCCAGCAGCCAAGACAGCTACAATGAGCAGTTCTTC
CASSQDSYNEQFF
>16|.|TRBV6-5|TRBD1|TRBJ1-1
TGTGCCAGCAGTTACGACAGGGGCCGCCCCAACACTGAAGCTTTCTTT
CASSYDRGRPNTEAFF
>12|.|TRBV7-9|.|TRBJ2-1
TGTGCCAGCAGAATCATGGCGGGTGAGCAGTTCTTC
CASRIMAGEQFF
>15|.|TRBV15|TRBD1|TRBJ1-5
TGTGCCACCAGCACGGACAGGGGGCTCCATCAGCCCCAGCATTTT
CATSTDRGLHQPQHF
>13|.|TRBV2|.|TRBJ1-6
TGTGCCAGCAGGGACAGAACGCATTCACCCCTCCACTTT
CASRDRTHSPLHF